The next 3 T cell receptor beta chains were all read from a single sample in a study of TIL therapy for anti-PD-1-resistant metastatic lung cancer. Stated time point: pre-treatment sample, taken before nivolumab and TIL therapy. The libraries were made with immunoSEQ v3. TCRdb's copy holds only in-frame clones and misses some; the assay was immunoSEQ multiplex PCR. This repertoire shows just over 20,000 clones, about 78% found once; its top ten account for 7% to 8%. The specimen was blood, collected at baseline. The receptors come from a person between 30 and 79 years old with non-small cell lung cancer.

In this sample, this clone turned up once. The J gene is TRBJ2-1, the V gene TRBV5-4; no reliable D call. Germline V gene sequence: CDR1 SGHNT, CDR2 YYREEE (reference sequence). V was pared by 0 bases and J by 4 bases, with 8 bases between. The CDR3 sequence is 14 residues long. CDR3 DNA sequence: TGTGCCAGCAGCTTGGGTGAGGCGTACAATGAGCAGTTCTTC. Its translation: CASSLGEAYNEQFF.

The chain joins TRBV5-5 to TRBJ2-3; 9 bases line up with TRBD2. V lost 0 bases, J lost 0 bases, and 5 bases stayed unmatched. The germline gives CDR1 SGHKS, CDR2 YYEKEE (reference sequence). This CDR3 region has 17 residues. The CDR3 loop reads CASSLVPLAGSTDTQYF. In DNA form, the CDR3 reads TGTGCCAGCAGCTTGGTTCCCCTAGCGGGAAGCACAGATACGCAGTATTTT. Filled out from reference TRBV5-5 and TRBJ2-3, the complete variable domain reads DAGVTQSPTHLIKTRGQQVTLRCSPISGHKSVSWYQQVLGQGPQFIFQYYEKEERGRGNFPDRFSARQFPNYSSELNVNALLLGDSALYLCASSLVPLAGSTDTQYFGPGTRLTVL.

This clone was picked up a small number of times. V and J are TRBV7-2 and TRBJ1-2; D remains unclear. The V end was cut by 3 bases, the J end by 4 bases, with 12 bases between. The CDR3 is 14 amino acids. Germline loops: CDR1 SGHTA, CDR2 FQGNSA. The CDR3 sequence: CASSLGPRSYGYTF. In DNA form, the CDR3 reads TGTGCCAGCAGCTTGGGCCCGAGATCCTATGGCTACACCTTC.